This T cell receptor (beta chain) was sequenced during a study of T cells after yellow fever vaccination. Overall study context: The fractions with low cell numbers were processed using SMART-Seq v4 Ultra Low Input.

In this sample, this clonotype turned up many times. The CDR3 runs 14 residues. CDR1 DFQATT and CDR2 SNEGSKA come from the germline V gene (reference sequence). Between the trimmed V and J ends, which lost 5 bases and 0 bases, there was a span of 14 bases. They built TCR cDNA with 5'RACE template switching, a step that put in a universal primer site and UMIs. TCRdb recomputed calls from the 5' RACE reads with MiXCR, one row per CDR3 protein. The profile shows 240,000 or so distinct CDR3 sequences, 6.9% of them singletons. This receptor was obtained from a man in his thirties or forties who received the YFV17D yellow fever vaccine. The V and J genes are TRBV20-1 and TRBJ2-7; D may be TRBD1 (5 bases). Sample: CD4+ T cells sorted from PBMCs, taken 15 days after the yellow fever booster vaccination. CDR3 nucleotides: TGCAGTGCTCTTGCTACAAGGGGCTCCTACGAGCAGTACTTC. Protein product: CSALATRGSYEQYF.